The 26 T cell receptor beta chains below were found in one sample sequenced in a study of tumor-infiltrating lymphocytes in oesophageal squamous cell carcinoma. One entry per CDR3 protein results from TCRdb running MiXCR on the PCR reads. Seen here are around 14,000 distinct CDR3 sequences, roughly 55% observed once, and the top ten hold more than 15%. The sequenced sample consisted of esophageal tumor tissue. The source is a male donor with esophageal squamous cell carcinoma.

The rearrangement uses TRBV11-1 and TRBJ2-5; D unresolved. The J call may be mistaken, given a closer DNA end match to TRBJ2-1. This CDR3 is built from 11 residues. The germline CDR1 and CDR2 sequences are SGHAT and FQDESV (reference sequence). The CDR3 DNA follows: TGTGCCAGCAGCGCACTCAATGAGCAGTTCTTC. Protein sequence: CASSALNEQFF.

In its sample, this clonotype was seen a few times. The chain has TRBV7-9 and TRBJ2-7; TRBD2 matches at 10 bases. V shed 1 base, J shed 0 bases, and the junction held 3 bases outside the gene matches. This CDR3 comprises 16 residues. Germline loops: CDR1 SEHNR, CDR2 FQNEAQ (reference sequence). The CDR3 region has the DNA TGTGCCAGCAGCTTAGAGAGCGGGAGGGGCTCCTACGAGCAGTACTTC. Protein product: CASSLESGRGSYEQYF.

This chain joins TRBV5-1 and TRBJ2-3, with TRBD2 identical over 12 bases. The closer fit of TRBJ2-1 to the DNA end suggests the J call may be wrong. The CDR3 is made up of 15 amino acids. Germline loops: CDR1 SGHRS, CDR2 YFSETQ. Written as DNA, the CDR3 is TGCGCCAGCAGCTTGGGACTAGCGGGGGTGGATGAGCAGTTCTTC. Its translation is CASSLGLAGVDEQFF.

The gene calls are TRBV10-3 and TRBJ1-6, with TRBD1 matching over 8 bases. This CDR3 comprises 14 residues. J gave up 6 bases and V 2 bases, and 0 bases lay outside the gene matches. Germline V gives CDR1 ENHRY, CDR2 SYGVKD. The CDR3 DNA reads as TGTGCCATCAGTGAGGGACAGGGTAATTCACCCCTCCACTTT. It translates to CAISEGQGNSPLHF.

This chain uses TRBV6-2 or TRBV6-3 with TRBJ2-3; 10 bases align to TRBD2. The V gene's germline CDR1 is MNHEY and CDR2 SVGEGT. J was trimmed by 5 bases and V by 5 bases; bases with no gene match: 7. The CDR3 runs 15 residues. The DNA of the CDR3 is TGTGCCAGCAGTGAGGAAGCGGGAGGGGTAGATACGCAGTATTTT. Translated, it gives CASSEEAGGVDTQYF.

The rearrangement links TRBV6-4 to TRBJ2-1; no firm D call. The tail of the sequence fits TRBJ2-5 better, so the J call may be wrong. This CDR3 is 13 amino acids long. Germline CDR1 MRHNA, CDR2 SNTAGT. The DNA for the CDR3 is TGTGCCAGCAGTGAGTGGGCAGAAGAGACCCAGTACTTC. Protein product: CASSEWAEETQYF.

This sequence joins TRBV7-2 and TRBJ2-3; 10 positions match TRBD2. Germline V gene lookup returns CDR1 SGHTA and CDR2 FQGNSA. This CDR3 contains 16 residues. Trimming cost V 2 bases and J 0 bases; bases outside gene matches: 2. The CDR3 DNA sequence: TGTGCCAGCAGCTTAATAGCGGGGGGCAGCACAGATACGCAGTATTTT. It codes for CASSLIAGGSTDTQYF.

Written as DNA, the CDR3 is TGTGCCAGCAGCTGGGGGACAGGGGGCGAGCAGTACTTC. It specifies CASSWGTGGEQYF. This rearrangement joins TRBV7-6 to TRBJ2-1, with TRBD1 matching 11 bases. The J call may be mistaken, given a closer DNA end match to TRBJ2-7. This CDR3 contains 13 residues. Per the germline V gene, CDR1 is SGHVS and CDR2 is FNYEAQ.

The chain recombines TRBV7-6 with TRBJ2-1, with D tentatively TRBD2 (5 bases). The germline CDR1 and CDR2 sequences are SGHVS and FNYEAQ. The CDR3 consists of 17 residues. Trimming shortened V by 3 bases and J by 7 bases, and 22 bases separated the two germline ends. This chain's CDR3 is CASSFLATELGGNEQFF. The CDR3 DNA reads TGTGCCAGCAGCTTCTTAGCGACCGAGTTGGGTGGAAATGAGCAGTTCTTC.

V is TRBV12-3 or TRBV12-4 and J is TRBJ2-7; 12 nucleotides match TRBD1. CDR3 length: 15 amino acids. J was trimmed by 5 bases and V by 2 bases; bases with no gene match: 4. The CDR3: CASSLMGQGAHEQYF. DNA of the CDR3: TGTGCCAGCAGTTTAATGGGACAGGGGGCTCACGAGCAGTACTTC.

This clonotype occurred many times. CDR3 region: CASSLAGGNEQFF. The CDR3 nucleotides read TGCGCCAGCAGCTTGGCCGGGGGCAATGAGCAGTTCTTC. The chain carries TRBV5-1 and TRBJ2-1; D may be TRBD2 (6 bases). V was shortened by 0 bases and J by 6 bases, with 7 bases between the two germline ends. There are 13 residues in the CDR3. Germline-derived CDR1 and CDR2 are SGHRS and YFSETQ. The variable domain in full, with the rest retrieved from reference TRBV5-1 and TRBJ2-1, is KAGVTQTPRYLIKTRGQQVTLSCSPISGHRSVSWYQQTPGQGLQFLFEYFSETQRNKGNFPGRFSGRQFSNSRSEMNVSTLELGDSALYLCASSLAGGNEQFFGPGTRLTVL.

The chain employs TRBV19 and TRBJ1-5; D might be TRBD1 (5 bases). This CDR3 region has 16 residues. V shed 3 bases and J shed 1 base, with 13 bases lying between them. Germline CDR1 is LNHDA and CDR2 is SQIVND (reference sequence). CDR3 nucleotides: TGTGCCAGTAGTATTCCCAGGGAGGGGAGCAATCAGCCCCAGCATTTT. Its translation is CASSIPREGSNQPQHF.

V usage is TRBV7-9 and J usage is TRBJ2-6; 10 bases match TRBD2. The J call is uncertain, as TRBJ2-7 better fits the DNA end. Germline V gene lookup returns CDR1 SEHNR and CDR2 FQNEAQ (reference sequence). The CDR3 has 17 amino acids. The CDR3 DNA reads TGTGCCAGCAGCCCAGCAGCTAGCGGGAGCTTACGCTACGAGCAGTACTTC. This translates into CASSPAASGSLRYEQYF.

The chain couples TRBV6-1 to TRBJ2-4; D may be TRBD2 (7 bases). Trimming took off 6 bases at V and 13 bases at J, with 22 bases between the two ends. CDR1 MNHNS and CDR2 SASEGT come from the germline V gene. The CDR3 totals 14 residues. CDR3 coding DNA: TGTGCCAGCAGCCCCCGGGGGGCTATCCGAACCCAGTACTTC. Protein: CASSPRGAIRTQYF.

This rearrangement joins TRBV28 to TRBJ2-7; 7 bases agree with TRBD1. The J call may not be correct, given that the DNA end is closer to TRBJ1-2. Germline assignment: CDR1 MDHEN and CDR2 SYDVKM. The CDR3 extends over 13 amino acids. The CDR3: CASSSQGSYGYTF. CDR3 DNA sequence: TGTGCCAGCAGTTCACAGGGGAGCTATGGCTACACCTTC.

This clonotype was counted between two and nine times. The chain employs TRBV27 and TRBJ2-6; no definite D call. Germline CDR1 MNHEY, CDR2 SMNVEV (reference sequence). CDR3 length: 13 residues. The V end lost 4 bases, the J end lost 0 bases, and 1 base lay between the germline ends. The CDR3 DNA follows: TGTGCCAGCAGTTACTCTGGGGCCAACGTCCTGACTTTC. Amino acids: CASSYSGANVLTF.

The chain is built from TRBV23-1 and TRBJ1-1, with D maybe TRBD1 (6 bases). TRBV23-1 is identified as an open reading frame with a role that is uncertain. With 3 bases removed from V and 7 bases from J, the gap between germline ends came to 12 bases. There are 13 residues in the CDR3. CDR3 sequence: CASSQSYRDEAFF. For the CDR3, the DNA is TGCGCCAGCAGTCAGTCATACAGGGATGAAGCTTTCTTT.

This chain uses TRBV11-2 with TRBJ2-3; unclear D gene. The J call may be in error: the DNA end matches TRBJ2-1 better. The germline CDR1 and CDR2 sequences are SGHAT and FQNNGV. This CDR3 is 14 amino acids long. The DNA of the CDR3 is TGTGCCAGCAGCTTAGGTAGCAGCGACAATGAGCAGTTCTTC. Translation: CASSLGSSDNEQFF.

The sample holds one count of this clonotype. The rearrangement uses TRBV7-6 and TRBJ1-1; 7 bases match TRBD1. Looked up from germline, CDR1 is SGHVS and CDR2 is FNYEAQ. The junction had 5 bases not matched to a gene; V was cut back by 6 bases and J by 4 bases. The CDR3 totals 13 residues. The CDR3 reads CASSQTGTTEAFF. The CDR3 nucleotides are TGTGCCAGCAGTCAGACAGGGACCACTGAAGCTTTCTTT.

The rearrangement uses TRBV11-1 and TRBJ2-5, with TRBD2 as a possible D gene (6 bases). The DNA end is more similar to TRBJ2-7, so the J call may be wrong. The germline V gene has CDR1 SGHAT and CDR2 FQDESV (reference sequence). CDR3 length: 16 residues. The CDR3 nucleotides read TGTGCCAGCAGCCCAAAGAGACTTGGGGGGACCTACGAGCAGTACTTC. Amino acid sequence: CASSPKRLGGTYEQYF.

Comments on this clonotype: The germline gene is not matched at one end of the junction; a read error may be the cause. The genes are TRBV7-2 and TRBJ2-5, with 7 bases matching TRBD1. Germline V gene sequence: CDR1 SGHTA, CDR2 FQGNSA. The CDR3 has 15 residues. The CDR3 region is CASSLRAGTDSPLHF. CDR3 bases: TGTGCCAGCAGCTTACGCGCAGGGACAGACTCACCCCTCCACTTC.

The genes are TRBV7-9 and TRBJ2-7; 13 positions agree with TRBD2. The J call is doubtful: the DNA matches TRBJ2-1 better. The CDR3 totals 17 residues. CDR1 is SEHNR, CDR2 FQNEAQ, per germline (reference sequence). The CDR3 DNA reads TGTGCCAGCAGTCGCAGCGAACTAGCGGGAGGGCACAATGAGCAGTTCTTC. Protein product: CASSRSELAGGHNEQFF.

Worth noting for this clonotype: The CDR3 end shows no conserved phenylalanine or tryptophan, and so a read error is likely. The DNA is left out, because the CDR3 cannot be placed on it with certainty; the CDR3 is given as TCRdb lists it. The chain uses TRBV6-1 and TRBJ2-6; the table assigns TRBD2, which was not confirmed against the DNA. The CDR3 is 18 residues long, ends included. Germline lookup yields CDR1 MNHNS and CDR2 SASEGT. CDR3 amino acids: CASSEVGRRLSYEQYFGA.

This chain links TRBV6-2 or TRBV6-3 with TRBJ2-5; possible D gene TRBD1, 5 bases. The J call may be incorrect, as the DNA end agrees better with TRBJ2-1. The germline CDR1 and CDR2 sequences are MNHEY and SVGEGT. The CDR3 totals 15 residues. In DNA, the CDR3 is TGTGCCAGCAGTTCAGACAGACTCTCCTACAATGAGCAGTTCTTC. It specifies CASSSDRLSYNEQFF.

The rearrangement links TRBV10-3 to TRBJ1-1; D is ambiguous. The CDR3 extends over 12 amino acids. V dropped 2 bases and J dropped 1 base, with 2 bases sitting between them. In germline, CDR1 is ENHRY, CDR2 SYGVKD. CDR3 sequence: CAISEANTEAFF. The CDR3 region has the DNA TGTGCCATCAGTGAGGCGAACACTGAAGCTTTCTTT.

Concerning this clonotype: One end of the junction does not line up with germline, which may come from a read error. The chain joins TRBV11-2 to TRBJ1-4, with TRBD1 identical over 7 bases. CDR3 length: 14 amino acids. Germline V gene lookup returns CDR1 SGHAT and CDR2 FQNNGV. CDR3 residues: CASEVNRGRGEQYF. In nucleotides, the CDR3 is TGTGCCAGCGAAGTAAACAGGGGAAGGGGCGAGCAGTACTTT.